This TCR beta chain derives from a study of blood T cell repertoires in COVID-19. Study information: In each case, the material was cDNA or gDNA derived from T cells, B-cell-depleted T cells, or PBMCs.

Germline V lookup: CDR1 LNHDA, CDR2 SQIVND (reference sequence). V was cut by 5 bases and J by 4 bases, with 14 bases left in between. CDR3 length: 14 amino acids. Clones were sequenced by immunoSEQ multiplex PCR, and TCRdb holds only the in-frame ones, with some missing. The sample consists of 300,000 to 350,000 clones, approximately 90% of them appearing once. Participants came from around 25 US areas, aged roughly 18 to 89 years. Cohorts were based on clinical histories the participants reported. The sample consisted of PBMCs or T cells enriched from blood (not recorded which). This receptor was obtained from a woman in her late teens or twenties who had recovered from COVID-19. This chain connects TRBV19 to TRBJ1-1; D unresolved. The CDR3 protein is CASSDPGFGTEAFF. CDR3 coding DNA: TGTGCCAGTAGTGACCCGGGATTCGGCACTGAAGCTTTCTTT.